This paragraph covers one TCR beta chain sequence. Antigen: not known. The data stem from a study of CD4 T cells in relation to SARS-CoV-2 and coronaviruses. Study context: PBMCs were cultured with antigen for roughly nine days before TCR beta sequencing. Shared crossreactive spike epitopes were mapped to their HLA restriction.

TCRdb's copy holds only in-frame clones and misses some; the assay was immunoSEQ multiplex PCR. The sample holds 17,000 or so clones; 65% to 80% are singletons and the top ten take about 29%. The V segment lost 4 bases and the J segment 4 bases; nucleotides outside the gene matches: 5. This CDR3 has 13 amino acids. Germline CDR1 and CDR2: SGHRS and YFSETQ. The unexposed donors gave CD4+ T cells in about 2011-2019, prior to COVID-19. CD4+ T cells were isolated from the cells after about ten days of culture. Testing used SARS-CoV-2 S/N and four cold-coronavirus spikes on unexposed-donor CD4+ T cells, cells permitting.

Sequencing input: CD4+ T cells from PBMCs, cultured in vitro. The chain links TRBV5-1 to TRBJ2-7; 7 bases fit TRBD1. This TCR was recovered from a human donor in good health. The DNA of the CDR3 is TGCGCCAGCAGCGCCCGACAGGGTTACGAGCAGTACTTC. Translated, it gives CASSARQGYEQYF. Full variable domain (outside the CDR3, taken from reference TRBV5-1 and TRBJ2-7): KAGVTQTPRYLIKTRGQQVTLSCSPISGHRSVSWYQQTPGQGLQFLFEYFSETQRNKGNFPGRFSGRQFSNSRSEMNVSTLELGDSALYLCASSARQGYEQYFGPGTRLTVT.